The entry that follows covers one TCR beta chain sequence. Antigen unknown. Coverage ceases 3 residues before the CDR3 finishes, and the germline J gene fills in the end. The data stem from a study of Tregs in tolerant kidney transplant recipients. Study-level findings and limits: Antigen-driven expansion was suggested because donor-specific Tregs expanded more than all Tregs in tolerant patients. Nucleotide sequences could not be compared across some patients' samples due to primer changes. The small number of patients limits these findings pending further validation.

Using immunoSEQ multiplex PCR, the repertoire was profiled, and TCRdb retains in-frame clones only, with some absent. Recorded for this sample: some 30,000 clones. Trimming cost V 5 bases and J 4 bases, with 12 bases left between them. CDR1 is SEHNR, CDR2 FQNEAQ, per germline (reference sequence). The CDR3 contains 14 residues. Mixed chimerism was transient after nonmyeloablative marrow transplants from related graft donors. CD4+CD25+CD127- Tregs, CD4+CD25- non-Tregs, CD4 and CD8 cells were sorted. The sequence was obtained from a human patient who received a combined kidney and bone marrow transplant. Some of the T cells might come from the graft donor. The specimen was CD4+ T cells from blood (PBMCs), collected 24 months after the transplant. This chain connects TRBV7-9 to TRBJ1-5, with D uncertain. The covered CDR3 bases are TGTGCCAGCAGCGCCCTAGGACTAAATCAGCCC. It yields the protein CASSALGLNQP. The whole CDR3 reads CASSALGLNQPQHF.